This paragraph reports one T cell receptor (beta chain). The antigen it binds to is not known. No base-level quality is on record; no much larger clone is a single base apart. To demonstrate the VDJtools post-analysis software, TCR beta repertoires were profiled from the peripheral blood of 10 to 15 young patients with multiple sclerosis. The multiple sclerosis patients were children and adolescents between roughly 6 and 17 years of age. CDR1 and CDR2 were assigned from the germline V gene as SQVTM and ANQGSEA. The CDR3 holds 12 amino acids from the cysteine to the phenylalanine. Only the CDR3 portion is preserved as DNA: 36 bases, with reading frame beginning at the first base. This sample was taken from a study of post-analysis software for immune sequencing data (dated by TCRdb to 2015 to 2017). General notes on the study: Relapsing-remitting, secondary progressive and progressive-relapsing multiple sclerosis were recorded as disease courses, and subtype annotation was lacking for some patients. The patient repertoires were compared against 11 previously published healthy control repertoires obtained from donors aged about 6 to 25 years. A subset of samples was prepared in parallel using single-end sample barcoding, then pooled and co-amplified after Illumina adapter ligation.

Paper-wide results and their limitations: Normalized Chao1 diversity was significantly lower in multiple sclerosis patients than controls, suggesting substantial peripheral T-cell clonal expansion. When samples were clustered directly using the F measure, samples prepared in the same batch co-clustered strongly, which prompted a batch-effect correction. Roughly 5 TRBV segments, including TRBV5-6, TRBV5-1 and TRBV20-1, were significantly more frequent in patients than controls. The control group was slightly older than the multiple sclerosis patient group.

The library relied on PCR. Data came from an Illumina HiSeq 2500. To reduce PCR and sequencing biases, unique molecular identifiers were built into the TCR beta cDNA libraries. Every 1 to 10 million input T cells yielded roughly 500,000 cDNA molecules, meaning each molecule approximated one T cell. The patient libraries were prepared and sequenced with the same protocol used for the earlier healthy control dataset. Within a given batch, samples were prepared together, multiplexed and sequenced on the same HiSeq lane. The authors processed their data as follows. MIGEC handled the raw barcoded reads, throwing out single-read molecular identifier groups before consensus assembly and CDR3 extraction. Clonotype tables were post-analysed with VDJtools, normalizing diversity by down-sampling all datasets to the smallest sample size. In repertoire overlap clustering, CDR3 amino acid sequences, but not nucleotide sequences, were matched to correct batch-related cross-sample contamination. The raw public data were reprocessed by TCRdb itself: fastp quality trimming at Q25, MiXCR clonotype calling, in-frame beta chains only. CDR3 protein duplicates are merged, each entry listing the most common genes and DNA. Clone size and V and J calls follow TCRdb, not the original study. The sample table contains about 810,000 distinct CDR3 sequences; only one count was recorded for under 70% of them. The biggest ten clones account for about 4.8% of the sample.

The sample comprised blood. This TCR was sampled from a girl aged 10-17 years with multiple sclerosis. Recombination connected TRBV29-1 to TRBJ2-5, and 8 bases in between align with TRBD1. The CDR3 region: CSAGQGGETQYF. The DNA sequence is TGCAGTGCTGGACAGGGTGGTGAGACCCAGTACTTC.